This TCR beta chain was sequenced for a study of response to subunit inactivated influenza vaccine. Study outcomes and limitations: Researchers suggested that each seasonal influenza vaccination recruits few new T cells.

The germline V gene encodes CDR1 MNHEY and CDR2 SVGEGT. There are 16 residues in the CDR3. J lost 4 bases, V lost 5 bases, and 9 bases had no gene match. To note about this clonotype: Its antigen is not identified.

TCRdb re-derived calls from the RT-PCR reads in MiXCR, one entry per CDR3 protein. The repertoire consists of 530,000 or so distinct CDR3 sequences, with 14% occurring once and the leading ten covering 11%. The starting material was PBMCs from blood, obtained about 12 days after vaccination. The source of this sequence is a man aged 50-60 years who received an inactivated influenza vaccine. V usage is TRBV6-2 or TRBV6-3 and J usage is TRBJ2-3; 10 bases agree with TRBD2. As DNA, the CDR3 is TGTGCCAGCAGTACCCGGACTAGCGGTAGCCCAGATACGCAGTATTTT. Encoded protein: CASSTRTSGSPDTQYF.